These 7 T cell receptor beta chains originate from one sample sequenced in a study of blood T cell repertoires in COVID-19 (TCRdb year 2020). The library was built by means of the immunoSEQ multiplex PCR assay. This immuneACCESS table, as held by TCRdb, lists in-frame sequences with V and J called but not all clones. Of the missing ones, under half trace to an unresolved V gene in checked studies; the others have no known cause. Within this sample are approximately 130,000 clones, with approximately 87% of them counted one time only. About 8% of the sample rests with the top ten. Sequencing was carried out using peripheral blood. The origin of the receptors is a man over 45 with acute or convalescent COVID-19.

This clone was picked up one time. V is TRBV19 and J is TRBJ2-1, with D maybe TRBD2 (6 bases). The CDR3 totals 14 residues. CDR1 and CDR2 (germline): LNHDA, SQIVND (reference sequence). Trimming left V 3 bases short and J 7 bases short, with 13 bases between. The CDR3 coding sequence is TGTGCCAGTAGTATCGGGGGAGTGGGGAATGAGCAGTTCTTC. Its translation: CASSIGGVGNEQFF.

The chain links TRBV5-1 to TRBJ1-5; D perhaps matches TRBD1 (5 bases). Trimming took off 4 bases at V and 2 bases at J, with 10 bases between the two ends. Germline CDR1 SGHRS, CDR2 YFSETQ. This CDR3 spans 14 amino acids. The CDR3 sequence: CASSQETGNQPQHF. The CDR3 nucleotides are TGCGCCAGCAGCCAAGAGACAGGCAATCAGCCCCAGCATTTT.

V is TRBV7-2 and J is TRBJ2-7; D not certain. Trimming shortened V by 4 bases and J by 0 bases, and 7 bases separated the two germline ends. The CDR3 is 13 amino acids. The germline V gene has CDR1 SGHTA and CDR2 FQGNSA. The CDR3 DNA sequence: TGTGCCAGCAGCTCCCCCCTCTCCTACGAGCAGTACTTC. This codes for CASSSPLSYEQYF.

The V call is TRBV28, the J call TRBJ1-2, with TRBD1 identical over 9 bases. The J segment lost 0 bases and the V segment lost 3 bases, leaving 2 bases of the junction unmatched. CDR1 is MDHEN and CDR2 is SYDVKM in the germline V gene. The CDR3 loop spans 15 amino acids. This chain's CDR3 is CASSFRDRANYGYTF. The CDR3 coding sequence is TGTGCCAGCAGTTTTAGGGACAGGGCTAACTATGGCTACACCTTC.

The chain recombines TRBV6-4 with TRBJ1-1, with 7 nucleotides matching TRBD1. Trimming at V came to 5 bases and at J to 7 bases, leaving 10 bases not matched to a gene. Germline V CDR1 and CDR2: MRHNA, SNTAGT. This CDR3 has 14 residues. CDR3 sequence reads: CASSRDSRSYEAFF. As DNA, the CDR3 is TGTGCCAGCAGTAGGGACAGCAGAAGCTATGAAGCTTTCTTT.

This clone was counted a few times. The rearrangement joins TRBV20-1 to TRBJ2-5, with D unclear. The CDR3 runs to 13 residues. Germline V gene lookup returns CDR1 DFQATT and CDR2 SNEGSKA (reference sequence). V lost 3 bases and J 7 bases, leaving 15 bases between the germline ends. The DNA for the CDR3 is TGCAGTGCTAGTGGGCAGCCTTCGGGGACCCAGTACTTC. Its translation is CSASGQPSGTQYF.

The gene calls are TRBV19 and TRBJ1-1; 8 bases line up with TRBD1. CDR1 and CDR2 from the germline V gene are LNHDA and SQIVND (reference sequence). V lost 4 bases and J lost 4; bases outside the gene matches: 2. CDR3 length: 13 residues. The CDR3: CASSTQGGTEAFF. Here the CDR3 DNA reads TGTGCCAGTAGTACACAGGGGGGCACTGAAGCTTTCTTT.